This TCR beta chain was identified during a study of blood T cell repertoires in COVID-19. About the study: Acute and convalescent COVID-19 samples came from the United States, Italy and Spain. T cells, B-cell-depleted T cells, or PBMCs provided the cDNA or gDNA that served as material.

As originally analysed: Amplified reference gene primers provided the basis for estimating nucleated cell counts. Assay used: immunoSEQ multiplex PCR; TCRdb lists only in-frame clones, some missing. The V and J calls and the clone size are those of that table, but D and trimming were determined from the DNA. The table lists 100,000 to 120,000 clones, about 87% of them singletons. The source of this sequence is a woman in her forties or fifties with acute or convalescent COVID-19. The sequencing input was peripheral blood.

The CDR3 DNA follows: TGTGCCACGGGACAGGCCAATCAGCCCCAGCATTTT. It yields the protein CATGQANQPQHF. V is TRBV6-5 and J is TRBJ1-5; TRBD1 matches at 8 bases. The CDR3 has 12 amino acids. With V trimmed by 10 bases and J by 3 bases, 2 bases remained unmatched. The germline V gene has CDR1 MNHEY and CDR2 SVGAGI.